This T cell receptor (beta chain) was captured by sequencing in a study of human T cells and chemical hapten exposure. Whole-study context: Per-sample TCR yield variability stemmed mainly from small pooled library volume differences.

Unique molecular identifiers were attached to individual cDNA molecules within the library. In the authors' methods: Approximately 100,000 TCRs per sample was the median, with a range of roughly 23,224 to 750,000. MiXCR, applied by TCRdb to the reads, yields one record per CDR3 protein. The authors' filters were not applied to this entry. The data contain about 120,000 distinct CDR3 sequences, 8.5% of them singletons. V was trimmed by 0 bases and J by 0 bases, leaving 5 bases between them. Germline CDR1 DFQATT, CDR2 SNEGSKA (reference sequence). The CDR3 is made up of 13 amino acids. Comment on this clonotype: Antigen unknown.

RNA extraction used unfractionated whole blood as the source of total RNA. Findings and limits, study-wide: TCRs above 1 in 1000 frequency stayed constant with DPC sensitization.

The TCR originated in a human donor in good health. Some clones in this sample may be carry-over from other donors' samples. V is TRBV20-1 and J is TRBJ1-2; D is uncertain. Sequencing input: whole blood. The CDR3 loop is CSAREAANYGYTF. CDR3 DNA sequence: TGCAGTGCTAGAGAAGCGGCTAACTATGGCTACACCTTC.